The present entry profiles one TCR beta chain with its context. Documented treatment: randomized to nivolumab then ipilimumab (arm A) or the reverse (arm B). None of the patients previously received DNA-damaging chemotherapy. From thawed PBMCs, live CD3+CD8+ cells negative for CD19 and CD56 were sorted. This sample was taken from a study of sequential checkpoint blockade in melanoma. At the level of the study: Patients were randomized 1:1 to nivolumab-then-ipilimumab or ipilimumab-then-nivolumab first-line.

Trimming left V 5 bases short and J 5 bases short, with 13 bases between. CDR1 is SGHNT, CDR2 YYREEE, per germline (reference sequence). CDR3 length equals 14 residues. Data came from immunoSEQ multiplex PCR; TCRdb stores just in-frame clones and leaves some out. This table holds about 40,000 clones, around four fifths found once. Sample: CD8+ T cells sorted from blood (inferred from file names), taken from a patient given nivolumab and ipilimumab in sequence. The sequence came from a human donor with melanoma. The chain joins TRBV5-4 to TRBJ2-2; perhaps TRBD2 as D (7 bases). The chain's CDR3 is CASSKGGSTGELFF. The CDR3 nucleotides read TGTGCCAGCAGTAAGGGGGGGAGTACCGGGGAGCTGTTTTTT.